This TCR beta chain derives from a study of blood T cell repertoires in COVID-19. Those who participated ranged in age from about 18 to 89 years and resided in about two dozen US areas. Repertoires were generated with immunoSEQ multiplex PCR, while TCRdb's copy carries only in-frame clones and drops some. The data show some 320,000 clones, more than 75% seen once. The receptor was derived from a man aged 55 to 70 who had recovered from COVID-19. The sequenced sample was PBMCs or T cells enriched from blood (not recorded which).

The CDR3, as DNA: TGTGCCAGCAGCCCGGACAGGGCGTGGGAGACCCAGTACTTC. Translation gives CASSPDRAWETQYF. The chain uses TRBV5-5 and TRBJ2-5; TRBD1 agrees at 8 bases. The CDR3 sequence is 14 residues long. V lost 4 bases to trimming and J lost 5 bases; unmatched junction nucleotides: 7. Germline V gene lookup returns CDR1 SGHKS and CDR2 YYEKEE (reference sequence).